These 3 T cell receptor beta chains were all obtained from the same sample, sequenced in a study of cytomegalovirus exposure and HLA in healthy donors. A multiplex PCR was run with 60 Vbeta primers and 13 Jbeta primers. Generated by immunoSEQ multiplex PCR, the TCRdb table keeps only in-frame clones and is missing some. The sample consists of 90,000 to 120,000 clones, around 72% of them appearing once. Source material: PBMCs. The source is a woman in her 40s in good health and CMV-seropositive.

This clone has a single count. This chain uses TRBV11-2 with TRBJ1-5; D is ambiguous. This CDR3 contains 16 residues. CDR1 and CDR2 from the germline V gene are SGHAT and FQNNGV. V was clipped by 5 bases and J by 1 base, with 15 bases between them. The CDR3 loop is CASSEVRGTSNQPQHF. The CDR3 coding sequence is TGTGCCAGCAGCGAGGTGCGGGGTACGAGCAATCAGCCCCAGCATTTT.

This clone has only one observation. In DNA form, the CDR3 reads TGTGCCAGCAGCTTACCAGGGGCGGTTAAGAATGGCTACACCTTC. Its translation: CASSLPGAVKNGYTF. V and J are TRBV5-6 and TRBJ1-2; the D gene is possibly TRBD1 (6 bases). V was pared by 2 bases and J by 6 bases, with 17 bases between. CDR3 length: 15 residues. Germline CDR1 SGHDT, CDR2 YYEEEE.

This clone was counted a few times. The gene calls are TRBV6-5 and TRBJ2-2; 7 nucleotides line up with TRBD1. Germline V gene lookup returns CDR1 MNHEY and CDR2 SVGAGI. The CDR3 extends over 14 amino acids. Trimming removed 5 bases from V and 6 bases from J; junction bases left unmatched: 6. The CDR3 DNA sequence: TGTGCCAGCAGTCACGACGGGACAGCCGGGGAGCTGTTTTTT. Translating it yields CASSHDGTAGELFF.